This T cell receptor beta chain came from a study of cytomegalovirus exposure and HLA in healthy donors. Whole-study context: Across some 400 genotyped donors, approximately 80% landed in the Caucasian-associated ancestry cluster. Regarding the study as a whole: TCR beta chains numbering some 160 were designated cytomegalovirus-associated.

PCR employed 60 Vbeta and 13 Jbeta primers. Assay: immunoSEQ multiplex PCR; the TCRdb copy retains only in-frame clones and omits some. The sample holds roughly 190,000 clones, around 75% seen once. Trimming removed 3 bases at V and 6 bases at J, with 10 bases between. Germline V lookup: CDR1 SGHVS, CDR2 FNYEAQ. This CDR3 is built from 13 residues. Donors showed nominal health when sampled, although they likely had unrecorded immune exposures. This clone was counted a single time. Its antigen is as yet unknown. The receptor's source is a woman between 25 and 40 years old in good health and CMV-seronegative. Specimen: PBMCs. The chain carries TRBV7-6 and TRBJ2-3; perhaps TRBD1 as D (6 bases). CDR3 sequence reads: CASSLGAGDTQYF. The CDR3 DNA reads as TGTGCCAGCAGCTTGGGGGCAGGGGATACGCAGTATTTT.